Following are 17 T cell receptor beta chains from one sample sequenced in a study of identifying expanded T cells in peripheral blood. Here immunoSEQ multiplex PCR was the method, and the copy in TCRdb shows in-frame clones only, minus some. Of around 78,000 clones in the sample, approximately 84% were seen once. The specimen was blood. These receptors were taken from a person aged 18-70 years in good health.

The chain carries TRBV7-2 and TRBJ2-3, with 8 positions matching TRBD2. Looked up from germline, CDR1 is SGHTA and CDR2 is FQGNSA. This CDR3 has 16 residues. V lost 1 base, J lost 0 bases, and 3 bases stayed unmatched. The CDR3 region has the DNA TGTGCCAGCAGCTTAGGCCCTAGCGGGAGCACAGATACGCAGTATTTT. Translation: CASSLGPSGSTDTQYF.

The rearrangement uses TRBV5-1 and TRBJ2-1; D is uncertain. This CDR3 comprises 13 residues. Trimming stripped 0 bases from V and 5 bases from J, with 6 bases between. CDR1 and CDR2 (germline): SGHRS, YFSETQ. CDR3 DNA sequence: TGCGCCAGCAGCTTGGACAGAAACAATGAGCAGTTCTTC. Its protein is CASSLDRNNEQFF.

The chain joins TRBV10-3 to TRBJ1-2; D unresolved. The CDR3 contains 12 residues. Trimming took off 6 bases at V and 4 bases at J, with 9 bases between the two ends. CDR1 and CDR2 from the germline V gene are ENHRY and SYGVKD. The CDR3 DNA reads TGTGCCATCAGAGACGGCTCCTATGGCTACACCTTC. Translation: CAIRDGSYGYTF.

This sequence joins TRBV28 and TRBJ2-7; 8 bases agree with TRBD1. Germline V gene lookup returns CDR1 MDHEN and CDR2 SYDVKM. V gave up 4 bases and J gave up 0 bases; unmatched junction bases: 8. CDR3 length: 16 amino acids. CDR3 region: CASSSTWTGPSYEQYF. The CDR3 nucleotides are TGTGCCAGCAGTTCCACGTGGACAGGGCCCTCCTACGAGCAGTACTTC.

This chain links TRBV5-4 with TRBJ2-7; D is tentatively TRBD1 or TRBD2 (7 bases each). The germline V gene encodes CDR1 SGHNT and CDR2 YYREEE (reference sequence). Trimming removed 5 bases at V and 3 bases at J, with 18 bases between. The CDR3 runs to 15 residues. The CDR3 protein is CASSPTGEGIYEQYF. CDR3 nucleotides: TGTGCCAGCAGTCCTACAGGGGAGGGGATCTACGAGCAGTACTTC.

The gene calls are TRBV5-1 and TRBJ1-1; D uncertain. Germline V gene sequence: CDR1 SGHRS, CDR2 YFSETQ. This CDR3 region has 17 residues. V was shortened by 0 bases and J by 1 base, with 16 bases between the two germline ends. This CDR3 is CASSLGPTSTANTEAFF. The CDR3 coding sequence is TGCGCCAGCAGCTTGGGCCCTACAAGCACCGCGAACACTGAAGCTTTCTTT. Full variable domain (missing parts from reference TRBV5-1 and TRBJ1-1): KAGVTQTPRYLIKTRGQQVTLSCSPISGHRSVSWYQQTPGQGLQFLFEYFSETQRNKGNFPGRFSGRQFSNSRSEMNVSTLELGDSALYLCASSLGPTSTANTEAFFGQGTRLTVV.

The chain is built from TRBV18 and TRBJ2-3, with TRBD1 matching over 8 bases. J was trimmed by 2 bases and V by 6 bases; bases with no gene match: 10. The CDR3 length is 16 residues. The V gene's germline CDR1 is KGHSH and CDR2 LQKENI. The CDR3 is CASSSRGQGPTDTQYF. The CDR3 DNA reads TGTGCCAGCTCTTCGAGAGGACAGGGCCCCACAGATACGCAGTATTTT.

The chain carries TRBV2 and TRBJ2-7; D is possibly TRBD1 (5 bases). V lost 6 bases and J 7 bases, leaving 13 bases between the germline ends. The CDR3 consists of 12 residues. Germline assignment: CDR1 SNHLY and CDR2 FYNNEI. The DNA of the CDR3 is TGTGCCAGCAGGGGGCAGTCAAGGGAGCAGTACTTC. Its protein is CASRGQSREQYF.

The genes are TRBV4-1 and TRBJ2-3, with 10 nucleotides matching TRBD2. The CDR3 has 18 amino acids. Germline lookup yields CDR1 MGHRA and CDR2 YSYEKL. Germline trimming cut 0 bases from V and 5 bases from J; bases unmatched to any gene: 11. The DNA of the CDR3 is TGCGCCAGCAGCCAAGACCGCCTAGCGGGAGTTCGAGGAGATACGCAGTATTTT. This translates into CASSQDRLAGVRGDTQYF.

The chain carries TRBV20-1 and TRBJ2-3, with no clear D. V shed 5 bases and J shed 4 bases, with 7 bases lying between them. Germline V CDR1 and CDR2: DFQATT, SNEGSKA (reference sequence). The CDR3 contains 11 residues. The CDR3 loop is CSALSADTQYF. Written as DNA, the CDR3 is TGCAGTGCTTTGAGCGCAGATACGCAGTATTTT.

This clone was seen once. Here the CDR3 DNA reads TGTGCCAGCAGCTTAAGGACTGGGGGAAACAATGAGCAGTTCTTC. The encoded protein is CASSLRTGGNNEQFF. The chain links TRBV7-3 to TRBJ2-1; TRBD1 or TRBD2 may be the D gene (5 bases each). Trimming took off 1 base at V and 5 bases at J, with 12 bases between the two ends. The CDR3 totals 15 residues. Germline V gene lookup returns CDR1 SGHTA and CDR2 FQGTGA.

The chain recombines TRBV19 with TRBJ1-2, with D possibly TRBD1 on 5 matching bases. Trimming shortened V by 1 base and J by 0 bases, and 12 bases separated the two germline ends. The CDR3 has 16 amino acids. Germline V CDR1 and CDR2: LNHDA, SQIVND (reference sequence). CDR3: CASSIGGRTPNYGYTF. The CDR3 DNA is TGTGCCAGTAGTATAGGAGGACGGACACCTAACTATGGCTACACCTTC.

This clone was observed a few times. This chain joins TRBV29-1 and TRBJ2-7; D not resolved. The CDR3 spans 12 residues. Germline V gene lookup returns CDR1 SQVTM and CDR2 ANQGSEA. Trimming took off 5 bases at V and 2 bases at J, with 10 bases between the two ends. The CDR3 loop reads CSVLGITYEQYF. DNA for the CDR3: TGCAGCGTTCTGGGGATTACCTACGAGCAGTACTTC.

J is TRBJ1-3 and V is TRBV23-1; TRBD1 matches 9 bases. TRBV23-1 is an ORF; its function is uncertain. This CDR3 is 19 amino acids long. V lost 2 bases to trimming and J lost 1 base; unmatched junction nucleotides: 12. The CDR3 loop is CASSQTSAGQGMSGNTIYF. In DNA, the CDR3 is TGCGCCAGCAGTCAAACGTCAGCGGGACAGGGTATGTCTGGAAACACCATATATTTT.

The chain links TRBV6-5 to TRBJ1-2; 7 bases are shared with TRBD1. The J segment lost 7 bases and the V segment lost 5 bases, leaving 4 bases of the junction unmatched. The CDR3 has 12 amino acids. In germline, CDR1 is MNHEY, CDR2 SVGAGI. For the CDR3, the DNA is TGTGCCAGCAGTACAGGGGAGGGTGGCTACACCTTC. This encodes CASSTGEGGYTF.

The chain joins TRBV18 to TRBJ2-3, with D tentatively TRBD2 (6 bases). CDR1 KGHSH and CDR2 LQKENI come from the germline V gene. The CDR3 is 15 residues long. V was pared by 1 base and J by 1 base, with 9 bases between. DNA for the CDR3: TGTGCCAGCTCACCACGGGCTAGCGGCACAGATACGCAGTATTTT. The encoded protein is CASSPRASGTDTQYF. The variable domain in full, with the rest retrieved from reference TRBV18 and TRBJ2-3, is NAGVMQNPRHLVRRRGQEARLRCSPMKGHSHVYWYRQLPEEGLKFMVYLQKENIIDESGMPKERFSAEFPKEGPSILRIQQVVRGDSAAYFCASSPRASGTDTQYFGPGTRLTVL.

This chain uses TRBV6-1 with TRBJ2-6; D unclear. Germline CDR1 MNHNS, CDR2 SASEGT. Trimming took off 4 bases at V and 0 bases at J, with 13 bases between the two ends. The CDR3 runs to 17 residues. CDR3 sequence reads: CASSAGSLLSGANVLTF. CDR3 nucleotides: TGTGCCAGCAGTGCGGGCAGCTTACTCTCTGGGGCCAACGTCCTGACTTTC.